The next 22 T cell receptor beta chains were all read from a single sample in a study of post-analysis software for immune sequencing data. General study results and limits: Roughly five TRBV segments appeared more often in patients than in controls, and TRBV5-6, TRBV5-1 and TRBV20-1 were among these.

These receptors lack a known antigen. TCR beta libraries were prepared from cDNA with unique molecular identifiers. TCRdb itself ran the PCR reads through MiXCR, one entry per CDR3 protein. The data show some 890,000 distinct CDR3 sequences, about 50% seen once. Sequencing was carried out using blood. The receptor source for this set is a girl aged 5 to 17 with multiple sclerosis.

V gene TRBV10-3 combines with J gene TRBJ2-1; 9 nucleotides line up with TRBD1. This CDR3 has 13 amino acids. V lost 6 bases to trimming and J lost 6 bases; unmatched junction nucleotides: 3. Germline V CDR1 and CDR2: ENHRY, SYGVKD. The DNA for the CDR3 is TGTGCCATCAGGGGGACAGGGATCAATGAGCAGTTCTTC. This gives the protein CAIRGTGINEQFF.

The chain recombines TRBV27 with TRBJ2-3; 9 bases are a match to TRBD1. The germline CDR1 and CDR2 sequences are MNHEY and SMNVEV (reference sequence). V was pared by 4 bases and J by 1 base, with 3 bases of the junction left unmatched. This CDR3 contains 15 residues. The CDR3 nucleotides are TGTGCCAGCAGTTACAGGGACAGGGGCACAGATACGCAGTATTTT. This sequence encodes CASSYRDRGTDTQYF.

CDR3 amino acids: CSAGQTLTDTQYF. In DNA, the CDR3 is TGCAGTGCCGGACAGACCCTCACAGATACGCAGTATTTT. This sequence joins TRBV20-1 and TRBJ2-3; D possibly corresponds to TRBD1 (6 bases). Deletions cut 6 bases from V and 2 bases from J, with 12 bases between. The CDR3 runs to 13 residues. The germline V gene has CDR1 DFQATT and CDR2 SNEGSKA (reference sequence).

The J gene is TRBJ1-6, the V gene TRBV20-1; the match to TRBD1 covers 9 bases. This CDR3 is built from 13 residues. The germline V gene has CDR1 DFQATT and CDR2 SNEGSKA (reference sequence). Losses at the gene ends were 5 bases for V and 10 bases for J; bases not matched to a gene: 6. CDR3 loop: CSAGTGLTSPLHF. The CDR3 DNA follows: TGCAGTGCTGGGACAGGGCTCACCTCACCCCTCCACTTT.

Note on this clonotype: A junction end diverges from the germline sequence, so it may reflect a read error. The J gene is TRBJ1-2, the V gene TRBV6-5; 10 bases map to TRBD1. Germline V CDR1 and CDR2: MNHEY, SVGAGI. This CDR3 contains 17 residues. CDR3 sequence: CPSSTSNPGQGTLGYTF. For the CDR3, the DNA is TGTCCCAGCAGTACTTCTAATCCGGGACAGGGGACGCTGGGCTACACCTTC.

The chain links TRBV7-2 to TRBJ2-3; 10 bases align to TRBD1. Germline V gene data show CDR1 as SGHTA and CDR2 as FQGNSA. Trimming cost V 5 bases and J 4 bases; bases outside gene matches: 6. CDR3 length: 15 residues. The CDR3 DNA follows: TGTGCCAGCAGCCCCGACAGGGGGCAGCCAGATACGCAGTATTTT. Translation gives CASSPDRGQPDTQYF.

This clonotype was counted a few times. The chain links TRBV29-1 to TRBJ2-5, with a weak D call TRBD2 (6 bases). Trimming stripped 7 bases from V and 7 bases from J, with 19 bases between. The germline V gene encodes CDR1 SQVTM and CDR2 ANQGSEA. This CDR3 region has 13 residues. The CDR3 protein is CSGGGDASWTQYF. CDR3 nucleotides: TGCAGCGGGGGAGGCGATGCTTCTTGGACCCAGTACTTC.

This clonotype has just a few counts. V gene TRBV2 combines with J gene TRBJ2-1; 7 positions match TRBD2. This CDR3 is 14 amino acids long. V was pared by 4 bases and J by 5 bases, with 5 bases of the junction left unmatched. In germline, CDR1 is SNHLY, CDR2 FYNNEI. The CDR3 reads CASSVWEGHNEQFF. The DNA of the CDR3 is TGTGCCAGCAGTGTGTGGGAGGGCCACAATGAGCAGTTCTTC. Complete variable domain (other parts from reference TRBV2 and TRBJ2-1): EPEVTQTPSHQVTQMGQEVILRCVPISNHLYFYWYRQILGQKVEFLVSFYNNEISEKSEIFDDQFSVERPDGSNFTLKIRSTKLEDSAMYFCASSVWEGHNEQFFGPGTRLTVL.

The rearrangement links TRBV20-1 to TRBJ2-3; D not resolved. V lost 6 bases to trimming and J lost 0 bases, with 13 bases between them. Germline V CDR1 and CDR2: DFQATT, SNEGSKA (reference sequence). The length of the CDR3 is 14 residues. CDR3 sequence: CSAPEVGSTDTQYF. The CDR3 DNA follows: TGCAGTGCCCCGGAAGTGGGTAGCACAGATACGCAGTATTTT.

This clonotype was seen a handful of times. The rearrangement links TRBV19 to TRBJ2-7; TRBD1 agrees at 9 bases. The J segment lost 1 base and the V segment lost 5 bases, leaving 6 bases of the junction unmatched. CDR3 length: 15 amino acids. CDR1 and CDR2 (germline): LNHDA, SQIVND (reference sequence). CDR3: CASSFGTGQSYEQYF. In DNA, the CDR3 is TGTGCCAGTAGTTTCGGGACAGGGCAGTCCTACGAGCAGTACTTC.

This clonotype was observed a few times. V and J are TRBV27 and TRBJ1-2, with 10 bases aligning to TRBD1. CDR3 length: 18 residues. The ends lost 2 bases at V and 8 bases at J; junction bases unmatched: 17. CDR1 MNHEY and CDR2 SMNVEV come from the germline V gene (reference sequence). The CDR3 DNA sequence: TGTGCCAGCAGTTTAACAACTCGACAGGGGGCGAGGGGGTGGGGCTACACCTTC. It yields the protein CASSLTTRQGARGWGYTF.

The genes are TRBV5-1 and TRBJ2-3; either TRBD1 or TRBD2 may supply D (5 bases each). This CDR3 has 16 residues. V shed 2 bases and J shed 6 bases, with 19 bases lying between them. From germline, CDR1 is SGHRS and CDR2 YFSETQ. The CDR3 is CASSFADTTRGDTQYF. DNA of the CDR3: TGCGCCAGCAGCTTCGCGGACACCACTCGAGGGGATACGCAGTATTTT.

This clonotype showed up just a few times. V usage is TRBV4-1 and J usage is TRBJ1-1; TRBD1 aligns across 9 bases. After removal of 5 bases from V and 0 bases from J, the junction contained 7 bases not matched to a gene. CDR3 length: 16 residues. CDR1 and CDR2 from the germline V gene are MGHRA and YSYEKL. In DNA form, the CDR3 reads TGCGCCAGCAGCGTACAGACAGGGGGTGTGAACACTGAAGCTTTCTTT. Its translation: CASSVQTGGVNTEAFF.

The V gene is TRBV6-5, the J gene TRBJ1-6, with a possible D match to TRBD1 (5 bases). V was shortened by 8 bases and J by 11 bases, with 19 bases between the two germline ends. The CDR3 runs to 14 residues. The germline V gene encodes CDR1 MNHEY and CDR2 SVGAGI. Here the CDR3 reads CASGSGLPGAPLHF. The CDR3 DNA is TGTGCCAGCGGGTCGGGGCTGCCCGGCGCACCCCTCCACTTT.

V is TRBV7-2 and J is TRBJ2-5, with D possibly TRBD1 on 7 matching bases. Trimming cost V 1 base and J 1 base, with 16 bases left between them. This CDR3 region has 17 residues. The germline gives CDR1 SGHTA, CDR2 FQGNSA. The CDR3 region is CASSLDGPGGLQETQYF. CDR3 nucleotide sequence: TGTGCCAGCAGCTTAGATGGGCCAGGGGGGCTCCAAGAGACCCAGTACTTC.

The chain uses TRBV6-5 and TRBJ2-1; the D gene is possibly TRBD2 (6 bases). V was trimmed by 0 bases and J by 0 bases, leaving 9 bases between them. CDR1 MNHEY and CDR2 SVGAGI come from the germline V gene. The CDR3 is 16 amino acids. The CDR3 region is CASSYSGGRSYNEQFF. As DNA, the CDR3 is TGTGCCAGCAGTTACTCGGGGGGACGCTCCTACAATGAGCAGTTCTTC.

The CDR3 region is CASSFQQGKNTEAFF. In DNA, the CDR3 is TGTGCCAGCAGCTTCCAACAGGGGAAGAACACTGAAGCTTTCTTT. The rearrangement uses TRBV11-2 and TRBJ1-1; 7 nucleotides line up with TRBD1. The germline CDR1 and CDR2 sequences are SGHAT and FQNNGV. After removal of 3 bases from V and 1 base from J, the junction contained 5 bases not matched to a gene. The CDR3 is made up of 15 amino acids.

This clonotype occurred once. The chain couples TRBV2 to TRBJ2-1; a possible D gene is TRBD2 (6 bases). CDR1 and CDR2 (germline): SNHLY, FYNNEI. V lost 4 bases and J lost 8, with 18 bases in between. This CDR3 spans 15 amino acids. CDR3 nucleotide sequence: TGTGCCAGCAGTGTTGGCGGGAACCTGGTAGATGAGCAGTTCTTC. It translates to CASSVGGNLVDEQFF. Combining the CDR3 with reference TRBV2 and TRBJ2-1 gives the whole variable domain EPEVTQTPSHQVTQMGQEVILRCVPISNHLYFYWYRQILGQKVEFLVSFYNNEISEKSEIFDDQFSVERPDGSNFTLKIRSTKLEDSAMYFCASSVGGNLVDEQFFGPGTRLTVL.

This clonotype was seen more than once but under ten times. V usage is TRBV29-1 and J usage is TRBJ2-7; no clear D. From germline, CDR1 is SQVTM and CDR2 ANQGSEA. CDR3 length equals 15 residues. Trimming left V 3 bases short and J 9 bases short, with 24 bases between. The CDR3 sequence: CSVELWEGPESRQYF. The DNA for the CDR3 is TGCAGCGTTGAGCTCTGGGAAGGACCCGAATCAAGGCAGTACTTC.

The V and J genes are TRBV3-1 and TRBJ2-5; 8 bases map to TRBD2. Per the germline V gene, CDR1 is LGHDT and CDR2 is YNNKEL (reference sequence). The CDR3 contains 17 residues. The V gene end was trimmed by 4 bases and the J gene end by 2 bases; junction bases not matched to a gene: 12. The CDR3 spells CASSRPRVLAGQETQYF. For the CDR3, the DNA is TGTGCCAGCAGCCGACCAAGGGTATTAGCGGGACAAGAGACCCAGTACTTC.

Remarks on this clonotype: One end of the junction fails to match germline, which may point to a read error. The CDR3 DNA reads TGCAGGGCTAGCCCCGGGAACTACGAGCAGTACTTC. The encoded protein is CRASPGNYEQYF. The chain carries TRBV20-1 and TRBJ2-7; perhaps TRBD2 as D (5 bases). The length of the CDR3 is 12 residues. The germline V gene encodes CDR1 DFQATT and CDR2 SNEGSKA (reference sequence).

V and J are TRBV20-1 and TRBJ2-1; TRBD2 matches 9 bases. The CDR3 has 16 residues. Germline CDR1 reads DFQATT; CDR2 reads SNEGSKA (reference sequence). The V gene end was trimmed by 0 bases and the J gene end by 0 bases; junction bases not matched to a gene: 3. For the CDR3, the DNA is TGCAGTGCTAGAGATAGCGGGGGCCCCTCCTACAATGAGCAGTTCTTC. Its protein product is CSARDSGGPSYNEQFF.